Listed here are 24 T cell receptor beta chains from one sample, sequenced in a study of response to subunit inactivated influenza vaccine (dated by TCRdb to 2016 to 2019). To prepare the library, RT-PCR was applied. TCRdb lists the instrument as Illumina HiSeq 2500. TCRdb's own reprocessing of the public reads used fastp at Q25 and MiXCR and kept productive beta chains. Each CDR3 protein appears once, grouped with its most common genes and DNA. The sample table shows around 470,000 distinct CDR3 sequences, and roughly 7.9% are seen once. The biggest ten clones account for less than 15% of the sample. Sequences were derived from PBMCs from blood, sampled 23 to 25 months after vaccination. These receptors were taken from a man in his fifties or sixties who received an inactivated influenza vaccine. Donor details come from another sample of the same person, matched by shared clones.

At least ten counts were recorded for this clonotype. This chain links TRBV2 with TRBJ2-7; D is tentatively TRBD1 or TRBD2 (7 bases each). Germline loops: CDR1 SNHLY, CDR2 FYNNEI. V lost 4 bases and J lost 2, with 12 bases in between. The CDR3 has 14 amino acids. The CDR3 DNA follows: TGTGCCAGCAGTGTGCGGGGGACAGCCTACGAGCAGTACTTC. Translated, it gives CASSVRGTAYEQYF.

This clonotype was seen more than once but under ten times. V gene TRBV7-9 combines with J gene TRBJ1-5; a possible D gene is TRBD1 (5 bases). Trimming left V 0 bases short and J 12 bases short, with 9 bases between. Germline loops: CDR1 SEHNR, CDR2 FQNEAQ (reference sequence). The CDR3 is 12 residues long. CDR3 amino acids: CASSLAGGHQHF. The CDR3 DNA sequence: TGTGCCAGCAGCTTAGCGGGGGGTCACCAGCATTTT.

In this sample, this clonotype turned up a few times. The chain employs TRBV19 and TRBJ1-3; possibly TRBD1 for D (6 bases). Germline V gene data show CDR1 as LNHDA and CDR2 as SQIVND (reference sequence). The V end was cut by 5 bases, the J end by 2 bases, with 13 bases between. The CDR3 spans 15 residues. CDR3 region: CASSPRTDPGNTIYF. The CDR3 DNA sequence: TGTGCCAGTAGTCCACGGACAGATCCTGGAAACACCATATATTTT. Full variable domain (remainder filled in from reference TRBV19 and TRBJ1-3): DGGITQSPKYLFRKEGQNVTLSCEQNLNHDAMYWYRQDPGQGLRLIYYSQIVNDFQKGDIAEGYSVSREKKESFPLTVTSAQKNPTAFYLCASSPRTDPGNTIYFGEGSWLTVV.

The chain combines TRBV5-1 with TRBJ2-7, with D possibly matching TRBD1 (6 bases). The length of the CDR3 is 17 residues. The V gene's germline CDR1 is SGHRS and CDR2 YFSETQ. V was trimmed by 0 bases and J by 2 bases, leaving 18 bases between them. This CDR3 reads CASSLGSWGLATYEQYF. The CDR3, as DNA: TGCGCCAGCAGCTTGGGTTCCTGGGGGCTGGCAACCTACGAGCAGTACTTC.

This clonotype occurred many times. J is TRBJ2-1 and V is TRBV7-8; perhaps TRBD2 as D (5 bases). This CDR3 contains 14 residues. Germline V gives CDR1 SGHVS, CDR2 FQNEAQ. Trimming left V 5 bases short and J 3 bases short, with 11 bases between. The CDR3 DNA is TGTGCCAGCAGCCCGGACGGGATCTACAATGAGCAGTTCTTC. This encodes CASSPDGIYNEQFF. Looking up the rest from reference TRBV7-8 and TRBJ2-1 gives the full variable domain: GAGVSQSPRYKVAKRGQDVALRCDPISGHVSLFWYQQALGQGPEFLTYFQNEAQLDKSGLPSDRFFAERPEGSVSTLKIQRTQQEDSAVYLCASSPDGIYNEQFFGPGTRLTVL.

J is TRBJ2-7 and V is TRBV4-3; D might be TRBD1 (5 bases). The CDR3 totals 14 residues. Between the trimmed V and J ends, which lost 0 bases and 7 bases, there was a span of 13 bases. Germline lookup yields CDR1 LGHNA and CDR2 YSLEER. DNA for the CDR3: TGCGCCAGCAGCCAAGACAGTAAGGGGCGGGAGCAGTACTTC. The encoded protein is CASSQDSKGREQYF.

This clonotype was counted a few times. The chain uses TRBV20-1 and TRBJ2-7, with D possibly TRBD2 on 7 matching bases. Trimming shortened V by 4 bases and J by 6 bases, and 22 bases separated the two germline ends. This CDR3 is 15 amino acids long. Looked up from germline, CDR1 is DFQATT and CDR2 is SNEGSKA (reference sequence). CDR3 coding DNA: TGCAGTGCTAATTCAGGGGCGACTAGCCTAAGCGAGCAGTACTTC. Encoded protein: CSANSGATSLSEQYF.

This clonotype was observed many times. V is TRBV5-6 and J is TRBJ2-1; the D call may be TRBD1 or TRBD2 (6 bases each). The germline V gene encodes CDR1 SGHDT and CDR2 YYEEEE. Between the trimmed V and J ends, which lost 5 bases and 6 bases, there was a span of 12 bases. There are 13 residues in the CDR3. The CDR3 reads CASSFSGANEQFF. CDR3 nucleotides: TGTGCCAGCAGTTTCTCGGGGGCCAATGAGCAGTTCTTC.

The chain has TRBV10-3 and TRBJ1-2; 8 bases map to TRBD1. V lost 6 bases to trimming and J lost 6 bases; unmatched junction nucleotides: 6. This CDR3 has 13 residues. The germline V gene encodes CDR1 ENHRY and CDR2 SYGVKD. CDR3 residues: CAISRQGNNGYTF. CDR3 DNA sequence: TGTGCCATCAGCCGACAGGGGAACAATGGCTACACCTTC.

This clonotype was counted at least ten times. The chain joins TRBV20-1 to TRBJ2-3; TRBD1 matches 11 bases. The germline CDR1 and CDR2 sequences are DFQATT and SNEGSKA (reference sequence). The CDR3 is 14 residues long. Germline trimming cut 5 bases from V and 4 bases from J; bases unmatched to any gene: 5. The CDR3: CSASGTGGADTQYF. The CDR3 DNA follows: TGCAGTGCTTCCGGGACAGGGGGAGCAGATACGCAGTATTTT.

The CDR3 nucleotides are TGTGCCAGCAGCCGAGGGGGCCCGAACTATGGCTACACCTTC. This sequence encodes CASSRGGPNYGYTF. The chain links TRBV7-9 to TRBJ1-2; 7 bases line up with TRBD1. Germline lookup yields CDR1 SEHNR and CDR2 FQNEAQ (reference sequence). This CDR3 region has 14 residues. J was trimmed by 2 bases and V by 5 bases; bases with no gene match: 5.

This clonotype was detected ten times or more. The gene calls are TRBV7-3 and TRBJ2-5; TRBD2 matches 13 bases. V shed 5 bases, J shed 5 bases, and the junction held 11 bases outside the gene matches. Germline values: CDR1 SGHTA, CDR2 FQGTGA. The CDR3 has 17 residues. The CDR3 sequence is CASSPGGLAGRRETQYF. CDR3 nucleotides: TGTGCCAGCAGCCCCGGGGGACTAGCGGGAAGGAGGGAGACCCAGTACTTC.

The CDR3: CASRSGLAPVGQFF. Here the CDR3 DNA reads TGCGCCAGCAGATCGGGACTAGCCCCCGTGGGGCAGTTCTTC. The rearrangement uses TRBV5-1 and TRBJ2-1, with 9 bases identical to TRBD2. Germline V lookup: CDR1 SGHRS, CDR2 YFSETQ. Losses at the gene ends were 5 bases for V and 12 bases for J; bases not matched to a gene: 12. The CDR3 consists of 14 residues.

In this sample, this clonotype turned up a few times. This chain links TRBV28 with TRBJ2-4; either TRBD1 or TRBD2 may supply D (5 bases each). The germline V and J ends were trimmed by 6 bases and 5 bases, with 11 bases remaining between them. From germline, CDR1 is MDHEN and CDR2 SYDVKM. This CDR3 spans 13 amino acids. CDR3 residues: CASRAGTENIQYF. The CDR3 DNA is TGTGCCAGCAGGGCAGGGACGGAAAACATTCAGTACTTC.

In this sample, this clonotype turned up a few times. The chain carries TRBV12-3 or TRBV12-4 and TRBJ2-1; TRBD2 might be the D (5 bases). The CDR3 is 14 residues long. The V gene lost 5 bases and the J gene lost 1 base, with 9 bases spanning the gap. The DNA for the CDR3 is TGTGCCAGCAGTCCCGAGGGATCCTACAATGAGCAGTTCTTC. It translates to CASSPEGSYNEQFF.

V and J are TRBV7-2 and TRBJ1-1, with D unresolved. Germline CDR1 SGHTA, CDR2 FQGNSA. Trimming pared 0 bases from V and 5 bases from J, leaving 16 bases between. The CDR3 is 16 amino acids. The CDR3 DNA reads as TGTGCCAGCAGCTTAGCGGGGTGGCAGGCGGGGACTGAAGCTTTCTTT. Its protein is CASSLAGWQAGTEAFF.

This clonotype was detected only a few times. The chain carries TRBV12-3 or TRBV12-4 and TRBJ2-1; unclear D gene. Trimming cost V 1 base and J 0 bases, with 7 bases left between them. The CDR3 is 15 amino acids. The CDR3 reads CASSLVSHSYNEQFF. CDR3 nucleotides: TGTGCCAGCAGTTTAGTCAGCCACTCCTACAATGAGCAGTTCTTC.

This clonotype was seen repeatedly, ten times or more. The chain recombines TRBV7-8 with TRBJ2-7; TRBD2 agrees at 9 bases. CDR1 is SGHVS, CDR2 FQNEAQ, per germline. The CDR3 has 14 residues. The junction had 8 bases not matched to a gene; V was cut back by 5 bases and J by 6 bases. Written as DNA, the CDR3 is TGTGCCAGCAGCACCGGACTAGCGAGACTCGAGCAGTACTTC. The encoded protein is CASSTGLARLEQYF. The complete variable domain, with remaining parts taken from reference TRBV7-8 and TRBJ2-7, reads GAGVSQSPRYKVAKRGQDVALRCDPISGHVSLFWYQQALGQGPEFLTYFQNEAQLDKSGLPSDRFFAERPEGSVSTLKIQRTQQEDSAVYLCASSTGLARLEQYFGPGTRLTVT.

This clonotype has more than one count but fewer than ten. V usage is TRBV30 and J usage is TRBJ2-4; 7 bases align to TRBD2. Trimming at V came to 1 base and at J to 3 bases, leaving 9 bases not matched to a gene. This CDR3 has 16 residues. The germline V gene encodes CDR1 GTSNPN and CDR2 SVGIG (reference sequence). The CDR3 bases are TGTGCCTGGAGTGAGGGAGGGGACTACTTCAAAAACATTCAGTACTTC. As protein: CAWSEGGDYFKNIQYF.

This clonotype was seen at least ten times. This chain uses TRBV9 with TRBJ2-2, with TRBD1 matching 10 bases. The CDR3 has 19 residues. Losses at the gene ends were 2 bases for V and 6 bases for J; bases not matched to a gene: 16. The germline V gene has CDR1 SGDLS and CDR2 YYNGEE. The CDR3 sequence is CASSVRPGQGRLSAGELFF. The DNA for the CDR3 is TGTGCCAGCAGCGTTCGGCCGGGACAGGGGCGGCTTAGCGCCGGGGAGCTGTTTTTT.

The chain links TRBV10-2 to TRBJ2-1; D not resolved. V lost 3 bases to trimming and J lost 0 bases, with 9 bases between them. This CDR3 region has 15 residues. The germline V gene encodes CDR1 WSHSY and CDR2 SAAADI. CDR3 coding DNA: TGCGCCAGCAGTGACGAAGGTGGCTCCTACAATGAGCAGTTCTTC. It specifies CASSDEGGSYNEQFF.

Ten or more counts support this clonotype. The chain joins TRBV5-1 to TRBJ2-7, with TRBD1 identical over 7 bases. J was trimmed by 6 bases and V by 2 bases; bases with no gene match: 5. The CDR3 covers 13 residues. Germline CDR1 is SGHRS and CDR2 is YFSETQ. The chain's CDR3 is CASSLEQGREQYF. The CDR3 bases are TGCGCCAGCAGCTTAGAACAGGGGCGCGAGCAGTACTTC.

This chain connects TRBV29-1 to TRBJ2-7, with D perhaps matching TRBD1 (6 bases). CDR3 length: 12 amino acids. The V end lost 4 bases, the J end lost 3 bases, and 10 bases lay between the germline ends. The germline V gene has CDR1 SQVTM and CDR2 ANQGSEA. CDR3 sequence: CSVGDTFYEQYF. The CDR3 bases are TGCAGCGTTGGGGACACGTTCTACGAGCAGTACTTC.

In DNA form, the CDR3 reads TGCGCCAGCAGCCCTCTCCCGAATAGCGGGGTAGCAGATACGCAGTATTTT. Its translation is CASSPLPNSGVADTQYF. The gene calls are TRBV4-1 and TRBJ2-3; 8 nucleotides align to TRBD2. The germline gives CDR1 MGHRA, CDR2 YSYEKL. The trim removed 4 bases at V and 4 bases at J, leaving 13 bases unmatched. The CDR3 is 17 amino acids.